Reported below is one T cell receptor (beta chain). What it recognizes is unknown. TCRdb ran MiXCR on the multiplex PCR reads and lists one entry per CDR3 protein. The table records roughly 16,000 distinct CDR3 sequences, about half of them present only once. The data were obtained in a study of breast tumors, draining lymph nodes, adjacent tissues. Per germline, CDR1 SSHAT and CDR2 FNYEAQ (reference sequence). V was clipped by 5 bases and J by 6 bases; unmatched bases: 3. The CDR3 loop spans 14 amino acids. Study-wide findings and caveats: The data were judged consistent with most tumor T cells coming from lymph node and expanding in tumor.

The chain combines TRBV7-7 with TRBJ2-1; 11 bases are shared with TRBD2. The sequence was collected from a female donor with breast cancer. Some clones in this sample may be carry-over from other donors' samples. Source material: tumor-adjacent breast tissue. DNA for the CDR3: TGTGCCAGCAGCCCAGGGACTAGCGGCAATGAGCAGTTCTTC. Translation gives CASSPGTSGNEQFF.